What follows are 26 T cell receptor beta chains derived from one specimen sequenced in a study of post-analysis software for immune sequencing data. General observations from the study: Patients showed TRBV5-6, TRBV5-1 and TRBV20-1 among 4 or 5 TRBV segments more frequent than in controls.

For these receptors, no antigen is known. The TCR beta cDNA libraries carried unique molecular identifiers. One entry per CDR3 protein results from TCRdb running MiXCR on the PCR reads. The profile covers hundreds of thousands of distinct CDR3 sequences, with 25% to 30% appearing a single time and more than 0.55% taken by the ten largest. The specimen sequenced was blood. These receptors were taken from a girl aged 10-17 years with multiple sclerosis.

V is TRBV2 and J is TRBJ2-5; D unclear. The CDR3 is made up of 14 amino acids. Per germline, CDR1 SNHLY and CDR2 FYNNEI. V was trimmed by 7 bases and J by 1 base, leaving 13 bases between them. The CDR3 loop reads CASILRAVQETQYF. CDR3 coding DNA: TGTGCCAGCATCCTAAGGGCGGTCCAAGAGACCCAGTACTTC.

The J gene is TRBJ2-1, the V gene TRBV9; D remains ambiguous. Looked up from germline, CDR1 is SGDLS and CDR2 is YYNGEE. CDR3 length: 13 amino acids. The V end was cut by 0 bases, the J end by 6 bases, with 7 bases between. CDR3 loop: CASSVGTGNEQFF. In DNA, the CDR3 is TGTGCCAGCAGCGTAGGCACGGGCAATGAGCAGTTCTTC.

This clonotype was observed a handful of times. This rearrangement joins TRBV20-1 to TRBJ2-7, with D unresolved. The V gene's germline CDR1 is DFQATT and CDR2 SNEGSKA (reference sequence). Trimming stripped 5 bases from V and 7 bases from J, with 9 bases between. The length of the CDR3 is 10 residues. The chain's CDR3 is CSALSLEQYF. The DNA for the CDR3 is TGCAGTGCTTTATCGTTGGAGCAGTACTTC.

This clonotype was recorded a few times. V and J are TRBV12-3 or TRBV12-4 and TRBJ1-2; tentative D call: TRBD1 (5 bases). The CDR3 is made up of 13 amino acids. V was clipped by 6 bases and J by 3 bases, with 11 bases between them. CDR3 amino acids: CASSNQGDYGYTF. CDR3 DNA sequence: TGTGCCAGCAGCAATCAGGGAGACTATGGCTACACCTTC.

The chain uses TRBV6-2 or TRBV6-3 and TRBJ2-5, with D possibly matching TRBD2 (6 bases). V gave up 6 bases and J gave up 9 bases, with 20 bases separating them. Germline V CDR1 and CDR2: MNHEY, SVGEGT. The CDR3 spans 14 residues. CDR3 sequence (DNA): TGTGCCAGCAGCCTTGGCAGCGGGTTGAAATCCCAGTACTTC. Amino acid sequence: CASSLGSGLKSQYF.

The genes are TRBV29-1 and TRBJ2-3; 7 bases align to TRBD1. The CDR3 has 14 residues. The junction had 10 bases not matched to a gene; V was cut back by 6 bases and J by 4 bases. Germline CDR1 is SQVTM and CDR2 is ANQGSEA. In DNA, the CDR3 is TGCAGCGTCGACCTCCGACAGGGCTCAGATACGCAGTATTTT. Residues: CSVDLRQGSDTQYF.

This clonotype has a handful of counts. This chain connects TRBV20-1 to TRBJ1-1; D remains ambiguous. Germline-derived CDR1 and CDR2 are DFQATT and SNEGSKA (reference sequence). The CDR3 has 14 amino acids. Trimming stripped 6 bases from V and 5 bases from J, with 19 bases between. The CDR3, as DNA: TGCAGTGCGCGGACCGGCCGGCCGGGTACTGAAGCTTTCTTT. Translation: CSARTGRPGTEAFF.

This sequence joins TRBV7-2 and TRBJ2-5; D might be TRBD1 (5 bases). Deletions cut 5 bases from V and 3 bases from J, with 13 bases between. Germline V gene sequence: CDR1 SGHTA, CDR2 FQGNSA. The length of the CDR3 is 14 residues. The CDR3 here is CASSPLREKETQYF. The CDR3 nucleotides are TGTGCCAGCAGCCCACTCAGGGAAAAAGAGACCCAGTACTTC.

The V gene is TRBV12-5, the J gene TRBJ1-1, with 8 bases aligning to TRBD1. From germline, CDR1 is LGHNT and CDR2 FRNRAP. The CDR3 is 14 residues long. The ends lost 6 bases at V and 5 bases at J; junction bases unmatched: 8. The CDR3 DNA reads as TGTGCTAGTGGGCAGGGGGCCCCTGGGACTGAAGCTTTCTTT. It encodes CASGQGAPGTEAFF.

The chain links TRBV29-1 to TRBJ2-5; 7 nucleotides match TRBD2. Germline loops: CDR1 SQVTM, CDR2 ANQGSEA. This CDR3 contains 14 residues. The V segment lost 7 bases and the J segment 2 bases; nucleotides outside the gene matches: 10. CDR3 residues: CSAQIGRPQETQYF. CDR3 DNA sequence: TGCAGCGCTCAGATCGGGAGGCCACAAGAGACCCAGTACTTC.

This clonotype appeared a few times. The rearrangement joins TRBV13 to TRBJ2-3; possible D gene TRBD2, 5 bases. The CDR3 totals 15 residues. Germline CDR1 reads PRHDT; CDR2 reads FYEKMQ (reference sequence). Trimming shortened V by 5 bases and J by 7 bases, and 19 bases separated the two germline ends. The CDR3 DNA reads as TGTGCCAGCAGCGCGGTAGAACGGTCGGGGAATACGCAGTATTTT. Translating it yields CASSAVERSGNTQYF. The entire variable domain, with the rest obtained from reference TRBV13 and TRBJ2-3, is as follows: AAGVIQSPRHLIKEKRETATLKCYPIPRHDTVYWYQQGPGQDPQFLISFYEKMQSDKGSIPDRFSAQQFSDYHSELNMSSLELGDSALYFCASSAVERSGNTQYFGPGTRLTVL.

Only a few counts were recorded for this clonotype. The CDR3 spells CSARDIYRQETQYF. DNA for the CDR3: TGCAGTGCTAGAGATATTTACAGACAAGAGACCCAGTACTTC. The chain has TRBV20-1 and TRBJ2-5, with D unresolved. Germline CDR1 and CDR2: DFQATT and SNEGSKA (reference sequence). Trimming cost V 0 bases and J 2 bases, with 10 bases left between them. This CDR3 region has 14 residues.

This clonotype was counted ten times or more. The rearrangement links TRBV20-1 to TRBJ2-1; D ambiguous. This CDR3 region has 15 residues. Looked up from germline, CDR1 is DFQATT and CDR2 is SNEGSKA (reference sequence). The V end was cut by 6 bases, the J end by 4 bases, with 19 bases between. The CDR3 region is CSATNQPRRYNEQFF. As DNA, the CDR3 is TGCAGTGCAACAAACCAACCAAGGCGTTACAATGAGCAGTTCTTC.

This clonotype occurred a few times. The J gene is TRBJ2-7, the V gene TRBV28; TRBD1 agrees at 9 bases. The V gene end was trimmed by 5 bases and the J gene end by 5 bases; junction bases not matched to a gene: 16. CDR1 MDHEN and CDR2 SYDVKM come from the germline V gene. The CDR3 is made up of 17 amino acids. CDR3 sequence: CASSGPEHPTGGNEQYF. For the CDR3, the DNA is TGTGCCAGCAGTGGGCCGGAACATCCCACAGGGGGCAACGAGCAGTACTTC.

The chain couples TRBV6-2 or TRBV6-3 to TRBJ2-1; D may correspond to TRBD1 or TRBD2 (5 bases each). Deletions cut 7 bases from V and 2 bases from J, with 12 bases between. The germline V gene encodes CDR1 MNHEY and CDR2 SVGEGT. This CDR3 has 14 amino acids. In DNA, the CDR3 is TGTGCCAGCATGGTCCAGGGACCCTACAATGAGCAGTTCTTC. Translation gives CASMVQGPYNEQFF.

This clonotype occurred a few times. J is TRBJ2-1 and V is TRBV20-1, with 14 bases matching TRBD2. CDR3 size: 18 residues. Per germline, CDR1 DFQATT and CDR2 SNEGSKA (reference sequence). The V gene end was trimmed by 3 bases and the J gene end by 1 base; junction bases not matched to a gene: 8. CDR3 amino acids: CSARTSGGAGWSYNEQFF. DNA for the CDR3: TGCAGTGCTAGGACTAGCGGGGGGGCCGGTTGGTCCTACAATGAGCAGTTCTTC.

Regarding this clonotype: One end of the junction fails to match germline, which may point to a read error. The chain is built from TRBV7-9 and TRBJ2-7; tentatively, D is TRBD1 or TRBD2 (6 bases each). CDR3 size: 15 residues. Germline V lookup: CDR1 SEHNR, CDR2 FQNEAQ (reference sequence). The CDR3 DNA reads TGTGCCAGCAGCTTAGCGCCCGGGGGCCCCTACGAGCAGGACTTC. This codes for CASSLAPGGPYEQDF.

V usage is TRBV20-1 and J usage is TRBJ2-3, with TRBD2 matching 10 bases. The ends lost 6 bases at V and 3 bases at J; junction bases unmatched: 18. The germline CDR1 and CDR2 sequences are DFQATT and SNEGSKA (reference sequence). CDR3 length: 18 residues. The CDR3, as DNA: TGCAGTGCCCACCTAGCGGGAGTTTTTGGGGGGGTAACAGATACGCAGTATTTT. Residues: CSAHLAGVFGGVTDTQYF.

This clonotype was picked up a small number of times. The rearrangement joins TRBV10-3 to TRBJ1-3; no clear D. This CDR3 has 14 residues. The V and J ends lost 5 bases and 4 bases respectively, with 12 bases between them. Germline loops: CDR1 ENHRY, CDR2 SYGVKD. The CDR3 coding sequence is TGTGCCATCAGTACAGAGATCTCCGGAAACACCATATATTTT. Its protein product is CAISTEISGNTIYF.

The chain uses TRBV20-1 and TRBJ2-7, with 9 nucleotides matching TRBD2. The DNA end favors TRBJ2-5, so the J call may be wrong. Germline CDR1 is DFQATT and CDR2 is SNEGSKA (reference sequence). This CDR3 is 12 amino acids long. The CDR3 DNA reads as TGCAGGGCGACTAGCGGAGAAGAGACCCAGTACTTC. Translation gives CRATSGEETQYF.

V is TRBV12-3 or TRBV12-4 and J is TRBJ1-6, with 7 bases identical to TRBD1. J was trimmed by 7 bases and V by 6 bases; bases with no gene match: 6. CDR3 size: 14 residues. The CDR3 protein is CASRPDRVNSPLHF. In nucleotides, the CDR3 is TGTGCCAGCAGGCCCGACAGGGTCAATTCACCCCTCCACTTT.

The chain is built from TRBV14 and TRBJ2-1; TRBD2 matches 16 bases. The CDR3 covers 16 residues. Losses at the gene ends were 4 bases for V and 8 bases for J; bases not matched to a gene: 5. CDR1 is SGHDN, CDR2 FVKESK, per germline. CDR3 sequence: CASSPGTSGRAYEQFF. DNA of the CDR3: TGTGCCAGCAGCCCCGGGACTAGCGGGAGGGCCTATGAGCAGTTCTTC.

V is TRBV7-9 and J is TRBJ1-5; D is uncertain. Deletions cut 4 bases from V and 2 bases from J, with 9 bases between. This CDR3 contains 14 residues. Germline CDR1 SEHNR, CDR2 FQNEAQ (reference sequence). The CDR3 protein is CASSSSIGNQPQHF. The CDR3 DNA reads TGTGCCAGCAGCTCTAGCATAGGCAATCAGCCCCAGCATTTT. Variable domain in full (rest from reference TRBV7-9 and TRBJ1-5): DTGVSQNPRHKITKRGQNVTFRCDPISEHNRLYWYRQTLGQGPEFLTYFQNEAQLEKSRLLSDRFSAERPKGSFSTLEIQRTEQGDSAMYLCASSSSIGNQPQHFGDGTRLSIL.

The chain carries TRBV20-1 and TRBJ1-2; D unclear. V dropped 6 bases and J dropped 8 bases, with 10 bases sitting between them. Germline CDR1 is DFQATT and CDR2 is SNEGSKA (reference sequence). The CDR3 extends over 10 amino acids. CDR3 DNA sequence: TGCAGTGCCGTTGGATTGGGCTACACCTTC. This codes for CSAVGLGYTF.

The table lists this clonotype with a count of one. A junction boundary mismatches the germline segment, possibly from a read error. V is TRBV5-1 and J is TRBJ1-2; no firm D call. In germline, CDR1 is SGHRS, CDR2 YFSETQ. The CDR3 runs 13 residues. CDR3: CAGSPADAYGYTF. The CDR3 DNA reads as TGCGCCGGCAGCCCCGCGGACGCCTATGGCTACACCTTC.

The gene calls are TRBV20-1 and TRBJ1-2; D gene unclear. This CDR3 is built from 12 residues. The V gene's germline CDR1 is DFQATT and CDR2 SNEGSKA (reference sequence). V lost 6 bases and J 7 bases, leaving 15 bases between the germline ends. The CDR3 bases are TGCAGTGCGCAACGGGCCGCCTTTGGCTACACCTTC. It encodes CSAQRAAFGYTF.